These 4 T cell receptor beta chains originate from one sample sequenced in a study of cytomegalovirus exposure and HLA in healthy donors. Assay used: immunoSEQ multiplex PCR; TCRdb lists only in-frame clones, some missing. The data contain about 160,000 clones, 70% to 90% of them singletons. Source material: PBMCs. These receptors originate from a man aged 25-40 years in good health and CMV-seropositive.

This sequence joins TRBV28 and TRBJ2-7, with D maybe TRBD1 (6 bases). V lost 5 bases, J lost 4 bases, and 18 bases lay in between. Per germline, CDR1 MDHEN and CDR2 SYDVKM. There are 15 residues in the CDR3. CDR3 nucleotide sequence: TGTGCCAGCAGTCCCTCATCAGGGGCGATGTACGAGCAGTACTTC. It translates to CASSPSSGAMYEQYF.

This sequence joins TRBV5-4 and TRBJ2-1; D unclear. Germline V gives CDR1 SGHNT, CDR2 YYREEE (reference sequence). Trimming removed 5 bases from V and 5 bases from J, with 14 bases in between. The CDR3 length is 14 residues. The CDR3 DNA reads TGTGCCAGCAGACAACTCAACCGGGACAATGAGCAGTTCTTC. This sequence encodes CASRQLNRDNEQFF.

The CDR3 loop reads CASRDDRVRGAEAFF. Written as DNA, the CDR3 is TGTGCCAGTAGGGACGACAGGGTAAGGGGCGCTGAAGCTTTCTTT. The V gene is TRBV19, the J gene TRBJ1-1; TRBD1 agrees at 7 bases. V was clipped by 6 bases and J by 6 bases; unmatched bases: 13. The CDR3 spans 15 residues. From germline, CDR1 is LNHDA and CDR2 SQIVND (reference sequence).

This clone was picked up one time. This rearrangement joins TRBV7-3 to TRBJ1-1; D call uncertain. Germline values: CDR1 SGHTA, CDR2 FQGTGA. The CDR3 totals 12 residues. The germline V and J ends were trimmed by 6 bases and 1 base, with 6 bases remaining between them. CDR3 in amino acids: CASSYGNTEAFF. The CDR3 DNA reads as TGTGCCAGCAGTTACGGGAACACTGAAGCTTTCTTT.